What follows describes a single T cell receptor beta chain. Its antigen is as yet unknown. These data originate in a study of early T cells in non-severe SARS-CoV-2 infection. Study-level information: From unsorted whole blood, bulk RNA was sequenced, and the chains remained unpaired.

The V gene lost 4 bases and the J gene lost 5 bases, with 20 bases spanning the gap. This CDR3 is 16 amino acids long. CDR1 SGHNT and CDR2 YENEEA come from the germline V gene. Researchers tagged individual cDNA molecules with unique molecular identifiers. TCRdb re-derived calls from the 5' RACE reads in MiXCR, one entry per CDR3 protein. The data hold about 19,000 distinct CDR3 sequences, with less than 5% observed a single time. Study-wide results and limits: Anti-spike CD8 specificities were favored by VDJdb matching, whose results missed private and CD4 specificities.

The sequence derives from an adult who was a healthcare worker with PCR-confirmed SARS-CoV-2 infection or an uninfected control (not recorded which). Sequencing used whole blood. This chain links TRBV11-3 with TRBJ1-1; possible D gene TRBD1, 5 bases. The CDR3 reads CASSSTDSCLRTEAFF. Written as DNA, the CDR3 is TGTGCCAGCAGCTCGACTGACAGCTGCCTGAGAACTGAAGCTTTCTTT. The variable domain in full, with the rest retrieved from reference TRBV11-3 and TRBJ1-1, is EAGVVQSPRYKIIEKKQPVAFWCNPISGHNTLYWYLQNLGQGPELLIRYENEEAVDDSQLPKDRFSAERLKGVDSTLKIQPAELGDSAVYLCASSSTDSCLRTEAFFGQGTRLTVV.